A selection of T cell receptor beta chains follows, all from one sample in a study of PD-1 blockade in classical Hodgkin lymphoma. Clones were sequenced by immunoSEQ multiplex PCR, and TCRdb holds only the in-frame ones, with some missing. The sample carries tens of thousands of clones, 78% recorded once. Here the sequenced sample was peripheral blood mononuclear cells (PBMCs), taken at baseline. The source is a human donor with classical Hodgkin lymphoma. CDR3s include the opening cysteine and the closing phenylalanine or tryptophan. D genes are given only for firm matches. Some rows mark clone size as missing; the rest say once, few, many or name a class of expanded clone.

d_call | clone_size | j_call | cdr3_length | v_call | cdr3_nt | cdr3_aa
. | once | TRBJ2-3 | 15 | TRBV5-1 | TGCGCCAGCAGCTTCCGGGACGGCCAAACAGATACGCAGTATTTT | CASSFRDGQTDTQYF
TRBD1 | . | TRBJ1-6 | 15 | TRBV10-3 | TGTGCCATCAGTGAGTCGGACAGGGGGCGTTCACCCCTCCACTTT | CAISESDRGRSPLHF
TRBD1 | . | TRBJ2-1 | 15 | TRBV19 | TGTGCCAGTCACGCGAGTCGGGACAGGGGGGAAGAGCAGTTCTTC | CASHASRDRGEEQFF
. | once | TRBJ1-4 | 16 | TRBV15 | TGTGCCACCAGTCTCGACATTGACACCGGAGGGGAAAAACTGTTTTTT | CATSLDIDTGGEKLFF
. | once | TRBJ2-1 | 15 | TRBV18 | TGTGCCAGCTCACCAGATGGGGGGCGCGGCAATGAGCAGTTCTTC | CASSPDGGRGNEQFF
. | . | TRBJ1-4 | 13 | TRBV7-9 | TGTGCCAGCAGCTTAATCCCGGGGGAAAAACTGTTTTTT | CASSLIPGEKLFF
. | . | TRBJ1-1 | 13 | TRBV6-5 | TGTGCCAGCAGTTACGTCAAGAACACTGAAGCTTTCTTT | CASSYVKNTEAFF
TRBD2 | . | TRBJ2-5 | 15 | TRBV5-4 | TGTGCCAGCAGCTCAGCCCGGGGGGGGCAAGAGACCCAGTACTTC | CASSSARGGQETQYF
. | once | TRBJ2-7 | 13 | TRBV10-3 | TGTGCCATCAGTCGAGGGCCCCAGGACGAGCAGTACTTC | CAISRGPQDEQYF
. | . | TRBJ2-1 | 12 | TRBV10-1 | TGCGCCAGCAGTCAACTAGCCTCCGAGCAGTTCTTC | CASSQLASEQFF
TRBD1 | . | TRBJ2-7 | 17 | TRBV5-1 | TGCGCCAGCAGCTTGGACGTGACAGGGCGCCCCTCCTACGAGCAGTACTTC | CASSLDVTGRPSYEQYF
. | . | TRBJ2-5 | 14 | TRBV10-2 | TGCGCCAGCAGTGAGCTGGGAAGACAAGAGACCCAGTACTTC | CASSELGRQETQYF
. | . | TRBJ1-1 | 16 | TRBV10-1 | TGCGCCAGCAGTGAGGCAAAGGGACGGGGGAACACTGAAGCTTTCTTT | CASSEAKGRGNTEAFF
. | . | TRBJ1-4 | 14 | TRBV5-5 | TGTGCCAGCAGCTTGTGGGAGGGAGGGGAAAAACTGTTTTTT | CASSLWEGGEKLFF
. | . | TRBJ2-3 | 14 | TRBV11-2 | TGTGCCAGCAGCTTAGGCCCTATCACAGATACGCAGTATTTT | CASSLGPITDTQYF
. | . | TRBJ1-5 | 15 | TRBV9 | TGTGCCAGCAGCGTATGGGGAGAGGGCAATCAGCCCCAGCATTTT | CASSVWGEGNQPQHF
. | . | TRBJ2-3 | 14 | TRBV6-6 | TGTGCCAGCAGTTACTCGCCAGACACAGATACGCAGTATTTT | CASSYSPDTDTQYF
. | . | TRBJ1-5 | 12 | TRBV10-3 | TGTGCCATCAGTGGGGGGGATCAGCCCCAGCATTTT | CAISGGDQPQHF
. | few | TRBJ2-5 | 15 | TRBV27 | TGTGCCAGCAGTTGGGGAGGGGGGGGACAAGAGACCCAGTACTTC | CASSWGGGGQETQYF
TRBD1 | . | TRBJ1-6 | 17 | TRBV7-2 | TGTGCCAGCAGCTTAGCTGGGGGGACAGGGTGGGGTTCACCCCTCCACTTT | CASSLAGGTGWGSPLHF